Detailed here is one TCR beta chain. There is no known antigen for this receptor. Nothing much larger sits one base from this clone, and base qualities are not available. TCR CDR3 regions were amplified from genomic DNA by multiplex PCR using the deep immunoSEQ assay. Genomic DNA extracted from each cell subset was distributed evenly over all wells of several immunoSEQ 96-well plates, and each plate served as one replicate. For sorted subsets, each replicate PCR was loaded with roughly 200 ng genomic DNA, equivalent to some 31,000 T cell genomes. Purified libraries were quantified with a Qubit 3.0 fluorometer, sized on a Bioanalyzer 2100, and re-quantified with the KAPA Library Quantification kit. Every immunoSEQ 96-well plate was sequenced on a separate single-read 150-cycle Illumina NextSeq 550 flow cell. Under the source paper's analysis protocol: The immunoSEQ output contained only junctional sequences without quality scores, so filtering could not match that applied to full-length reads. To assign V/J genes and CDR3, sequences were annotated against IMGT germline references using PyIR, a Python wrapper for IgBLAST v1.9. Any read was removed if the V/J assignment was weak (E-value above 1e-6), the CDR3 was missing, or the read contained stop codons, out-of-frame junctions, or ambiguous translated residues. V3J clonotypes were defined as sequences sharing an identical inferred V gene, J gene, and CDR3 amino acid sequence. To compute the percentage overlap between repertoires, the number of shared unique clonotypes was divided by the size of the smaller repertoire. Repertoire richness was assessed with RTK rarefaction, the Chao1 estimator, and Recon v2.1 estimates of unobserved clonotypes. Generation probabilities were computed with OLGA for all TCRbeta clonotypes obtained by the gDNA method from a few donors. In its TCRdb copy, this immuneACCESS table keeps in-frame sequences only and misses some clones. Where compared with another copy, unresolved V genes explain less than half of these, and the others have no known cause. D and trimming were read from the DNA, whereas the V and J calls and clone size are those reported in that table. For this sample the table gives some 980,000 clones, of which 76% were detected only once. In total, the top ten clones hold about 1.5% of the sample.

The data stem from a study of shared clonotypes between healthy human individuals (dated by TCRdb to 2020 to 2022). General notes on the study: A few men and two women, aged 18 to 49 years, made up the cohort. Each donor's leukapheresis produced roughly between roughly 0.85 and 9.5 billion PBMCs. For each donor, CD4 naive and CD4 memory were each run on three plates, CD8 naive on two plates, and CD8 memory on one plate. The study deeply sequenced blood TCR repertoires of several healthy adults to estimate repertoire size and the extent of clonotype sharing between individuals. Different laboratories and diverse techniques were used to prepare libraries and sequence TCR repertoires, to increase sequencing depth and limit assay-specific biases. Beyond this particular receptor, the publication reports: Pairwise subsampling indicated that sequencing depth was expected to affect the degree of clonotype sharing among donors. Incomplete sequencing was indicated by rarefaction of sorted-subset datasets, despite the large sequencing depth. Estimated clonotype richness was generally larger for naive than for memory subsets. Compared with non-shared clonotypes, clonotypes shared by all four sorted-subset donors had higher generation probabilities. The genetic and exposure-history diversity represented was limited by the small number of donors. Across a few donors, around 5% of naive CD4, roughly 3.8% of naive CD8, under 2.5% of memory CD4, and approximately 0.4% of memory CD8 clonotypes were shared. Sampling was restricted to blood, and TCR repertoires in tissue are likely to differ from TCR repertoires in blood.

Here V drops 5 bases and J drops 3 bases, and the junction holds 14 bases not matched to any gene. Measured from the cysteine to the phenylalanine, the CDR3 is 18 residues long. Solely the CDR3 DNA is kept, with 54 bases framed from the first base. Via the germline V gene, CDR1 is SGHVS and CDR2 FNYEAQ. Healthy HIV-negative adults with no recently reported acute infections or vaccinations were included as donors. All donors were Caucasian adults living in Nashville, Tennessee, USA. CD4+ T cells were enriched by magnetic negative selection; naive cells were then positively selected on CD45RA, and the negative fraction formed the memory subset. Blood was obtained by leukapheresis, after which PBMCs were separated by Ficoll-Histopaque density gradient centrifugation and cryopreserved in liquid nitrogen vapor phase. Purity and quantity of every magnetically sorted T cell population were checked by analytical flow cytometry. Each sorted fraction had its genomic DNA isolated and then quantified by UV absorbance on a Nanodrop 2000c.

The sample taken for sequencing was memory CD4+ T cells sorted from blood. In the paper's terms, the cell subset or site label means: CD45RA-negative fraction. This chain is built from TRBV7-6 and TRBJ2-3, and TRBD2 matches 10 of the central bases. The TCR originated in a man between 18 and 35 years old in good health. The sequenced DNA is TGTGCCAGCAGCCGCTGGACTAGCGGACAAACAAGGACAGATACGCAGTATTTT. The resulting protein is CASSRWTSGQTRTDTQYF.